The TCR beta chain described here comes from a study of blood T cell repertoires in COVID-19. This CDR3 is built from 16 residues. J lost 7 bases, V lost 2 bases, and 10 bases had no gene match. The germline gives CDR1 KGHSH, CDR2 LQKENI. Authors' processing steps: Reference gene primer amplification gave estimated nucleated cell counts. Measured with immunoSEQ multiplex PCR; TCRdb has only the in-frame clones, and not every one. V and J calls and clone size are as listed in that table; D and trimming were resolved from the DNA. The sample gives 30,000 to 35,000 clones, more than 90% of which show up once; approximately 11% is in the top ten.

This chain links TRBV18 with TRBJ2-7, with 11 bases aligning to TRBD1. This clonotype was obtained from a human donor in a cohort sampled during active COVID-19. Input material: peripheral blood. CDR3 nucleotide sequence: TGTGCCAGCTCACCAGGAACCGGGACAGGGGGAAATGAGCAGTACTTC. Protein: CASSPGTGTGGNEQYF.